This T cell receptor beta chain comes out of a study of blood T cell repertoires in COVID-19. Overall study context: Whether acute or convalescent, the COVID-19 samples came from the United States, Italy and Spain. PBMCs, B-cell-depleted T cells, or T cells provided the cDNA or gDNA that made up the material.

In the original analysis: By means of reference gene primer amplification, nucleated cell counts were estimated. The data were produced by immunoSEQ multiplex PCR, yet TCRdb's version contains in-frame clones alone and is incomplete. V and J calls and clone size are as listed in that table; D and trimming were resolved from the DNA. In the table there are about 170,000 clones, more than 65% of which are singletons. CDR1 is SGHRS, CDR2 YFSETQ, per germline. Trimming removed 3 bases at V and 2 bases at J, with 11 bases between. This CDR3 contains 14 residues. This rearrangement joins TRBV5-1 to TRBJ1-2; no reliable D call. The sample consisted of peripheral blood. The receptor comes from a human donor with acute or convalescent COVID-19. The donor label of this sample is uncertain. CDR3 sequence: CASSSGSQNYGYTF. In DNA form, the CDR3 reads TGCGCCAGCAGCTCGGGATCCCAAAACTATGGCTACACCTTC.